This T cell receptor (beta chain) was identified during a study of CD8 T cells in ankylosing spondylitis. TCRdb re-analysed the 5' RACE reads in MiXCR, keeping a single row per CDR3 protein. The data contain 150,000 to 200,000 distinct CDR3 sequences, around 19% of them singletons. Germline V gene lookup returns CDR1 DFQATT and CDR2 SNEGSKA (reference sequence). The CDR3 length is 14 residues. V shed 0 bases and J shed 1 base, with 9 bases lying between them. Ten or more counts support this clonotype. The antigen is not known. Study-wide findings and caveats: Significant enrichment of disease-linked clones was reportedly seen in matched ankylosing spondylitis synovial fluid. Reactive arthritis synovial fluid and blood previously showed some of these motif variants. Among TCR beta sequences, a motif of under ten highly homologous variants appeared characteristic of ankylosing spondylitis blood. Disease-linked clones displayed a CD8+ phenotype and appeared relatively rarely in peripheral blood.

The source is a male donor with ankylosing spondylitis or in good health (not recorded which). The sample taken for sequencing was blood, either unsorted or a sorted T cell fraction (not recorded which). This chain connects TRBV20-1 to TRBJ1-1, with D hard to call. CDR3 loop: CSARDPEENTEAFF. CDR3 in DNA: TGCAGTGCTAGAGATCCAGAGGAGAACACTGAAGCTTTCTTT.